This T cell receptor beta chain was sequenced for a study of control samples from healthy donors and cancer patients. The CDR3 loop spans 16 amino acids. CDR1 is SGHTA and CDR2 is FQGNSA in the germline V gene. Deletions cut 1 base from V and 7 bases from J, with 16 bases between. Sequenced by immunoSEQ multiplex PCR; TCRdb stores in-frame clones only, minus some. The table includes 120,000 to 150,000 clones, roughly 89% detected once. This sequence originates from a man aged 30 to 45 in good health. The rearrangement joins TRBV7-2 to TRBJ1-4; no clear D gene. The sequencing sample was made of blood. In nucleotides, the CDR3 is TGTGCCAGCAGCTTAGACCGACCGACCCGGGGTGAAAAACTGTTTTTT. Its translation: CASSLDRPTRGEKLFF.